This record looks at one TCR beta chain sequence and its context. What it binds is unknown. Per germline, CDR1 MNHEY and CDR2 SMNVEV (reference sequence). This CDR3 is built from 15 residues. Trimming took 4 bases from V and 4 from J, leaving 11 bases between them. Sequence data for DNA of cultured CD4+ T cells were generated by the Oncomine TCR Beta short-read assay. TCRdb re-called the PCR reads with MiXCR, one entry per CDR3 protein. The sample contains some 7,000 distinct CDR3 sequences, roughly 29% of which appear only once. This sample's treatment: approximately 11-day PBMC culture with coronavirus spike peptide pools or control peptides (ViraFEST assay). One should note that the unexposed donor's CD4+ T cells were collected before the COVID-19 pandemic (2011-2018). Peptide-pool expansion of antigen-specific T cells preceded TCR sequencing in ViraFEST. The data were obtained in a study of vaccination and CD4 T cells after COVID-19. At the level of the study: Blood was drawn a median around 74 days post second dose, range 14 to 241. Study-wide findings and caveats: The appearance of a median about 86% of reactive clones in convalescent patients occurred only post-vaccination. Median counts of SARS-CoV-2-reactive clonotypes increased from around 20 to 38; this difference was not significant.

This chain uses TRBV27 with TRBJ2-6, with a tentative D call TRBD1 (5 bases). The TCR originated in a human donor in good health. Sequencing used CD4+ T cells from blood, cultured in vitro. The CDR3 sequence: CASSSTDLGANVLTF. CDR3 nucleotides: TGTGCCAGCAGTTCGACAGACTTGGGGGCCAACGTCCTGACTTTC.